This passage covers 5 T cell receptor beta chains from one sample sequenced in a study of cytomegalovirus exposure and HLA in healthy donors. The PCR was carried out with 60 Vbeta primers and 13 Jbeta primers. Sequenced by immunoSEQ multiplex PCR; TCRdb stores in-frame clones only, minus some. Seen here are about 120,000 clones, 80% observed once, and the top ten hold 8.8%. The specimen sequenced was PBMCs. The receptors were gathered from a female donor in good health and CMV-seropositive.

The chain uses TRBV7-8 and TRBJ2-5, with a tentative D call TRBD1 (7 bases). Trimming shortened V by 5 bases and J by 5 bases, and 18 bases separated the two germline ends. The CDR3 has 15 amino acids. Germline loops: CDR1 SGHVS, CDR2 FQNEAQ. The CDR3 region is CASSHDPGGRETQYF. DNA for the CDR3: TGTGCCAGCAGCCACGACCCAGGGGGGCGCGAGACCCAGTACTTC.

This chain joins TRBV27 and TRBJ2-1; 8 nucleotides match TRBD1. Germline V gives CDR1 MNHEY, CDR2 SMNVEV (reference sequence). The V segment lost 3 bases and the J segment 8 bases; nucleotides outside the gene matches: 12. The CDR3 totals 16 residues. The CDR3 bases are TGTGCCAGCAGTTTCTTAGGACAGGGAAGTAGAGATGAGCAGTTCTTC. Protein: CASSFLGQGSRDEQFF.

CDR3 nucleotides: TGTGCCATCAGTTTGGGACAGGCTAACTATGGCTACACCTTC. Encoded protein: CAISLGQANYGYTF. The chain joins TRBV10-3 to TRBJ1-2; 8 bases are a match to TRBD1. The length of the CDR3 is 14 residues. Germline V gene lookup returns CDR1 ENHRY and CDR2 SYGVKD. Trimming took 5 bases from V and 0 from J; bases not matched to a gene: 2.

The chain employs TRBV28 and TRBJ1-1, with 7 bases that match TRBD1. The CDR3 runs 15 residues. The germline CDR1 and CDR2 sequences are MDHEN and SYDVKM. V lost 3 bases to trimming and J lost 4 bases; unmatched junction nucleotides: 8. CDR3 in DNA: TGTGCCAGCAGTTTGTCTAGGACAGGCAGCACTGAAGCTTTCTTT. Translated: CASSLSRTGSTEAFF.

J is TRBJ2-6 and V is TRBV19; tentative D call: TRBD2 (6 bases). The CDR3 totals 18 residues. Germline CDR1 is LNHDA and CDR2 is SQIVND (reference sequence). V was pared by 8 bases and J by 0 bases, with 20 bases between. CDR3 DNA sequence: TGTGCCAGTTCCCCCGCTCCCGGGGACTCCTCTGGGGCCAACGTCCTGACTTTC. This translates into CASSPAPGDSSGANVLTF.